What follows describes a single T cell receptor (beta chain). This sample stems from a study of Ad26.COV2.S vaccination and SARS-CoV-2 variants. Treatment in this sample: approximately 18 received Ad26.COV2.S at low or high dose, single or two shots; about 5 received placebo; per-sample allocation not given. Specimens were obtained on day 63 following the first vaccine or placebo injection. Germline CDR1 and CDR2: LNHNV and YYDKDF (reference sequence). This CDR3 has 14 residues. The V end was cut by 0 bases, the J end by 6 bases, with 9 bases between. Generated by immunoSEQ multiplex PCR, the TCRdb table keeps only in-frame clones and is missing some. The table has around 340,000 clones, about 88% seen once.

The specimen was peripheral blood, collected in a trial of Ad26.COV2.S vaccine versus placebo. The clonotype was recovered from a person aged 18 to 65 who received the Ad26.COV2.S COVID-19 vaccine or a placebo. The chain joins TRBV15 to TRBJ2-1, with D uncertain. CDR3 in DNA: TGTGCCACCAGCAGAGATCAAGGGCGCAATGAGCAGTTCTTC. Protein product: CATSRDQGRNEQFF.